Described below is a single T cell receptor (beta chain) sequence and its context. Its antigen remains unknown. The PCR used 60 Vbeta and 13 Jbeta primers. Measured with immunoSEQ multiplex PCR; TCRdb has only the in-frame clones, and not every one. The sample has more than 70,000 clones; roughly 80% are singletons. This entry comes from a study of cytomegalovirus exposure and HLA in healthy donors. The V gene lost 3 bases and the J gene lost 11 bases, with 16 bases spanning the gap. CDR3 size: 13 residues. Germline V gene lookup returns CDR1 KGHSH and CDR2 LQKENI. Study results and caveats: In vitro testing confirmed a few CMV-associated chains as specific for CMV antigens.

The chain is built from TRBV18 and TRBJ1-2; D is possibly TRBD1 (5 bases). The source is a boy younger than 18 in good health and CMV-seronegative. Sequences were obtained from PBMCs. Written as DNA, the CDR3 is TGTGCCAGCTCACCCACCTGGGGGGAGAGGTACACCTTC. Its translation is CASSPTWGERYTF.